This TCR beta chain was obtained from a study of blood T cell repertoires in COVID-19. The data were produced by immunoSEQ multiplex PCR, yet TCRdb's version contains in-frame clones alone and is incomplete. The table includes roughly 330,000 clones, about 87% detected once. The CDR3 covers 11 residues. Germline-derived CDR1 and CDR2 are MNHEY and SVGAGI. The V gene lost 8 bases and the J gene lost 13 bases, with 14 bases spanning the gap. The V gene is TRBV6-5, the J gene TRBJ2-2; perhaps TRBD2 as D (6 bases). Sequencing input: PBMCs or T cells enriched from blood (not recorded which). The source is a woman aged 30 to 39 who had recovered from COVID-19. CDR3 in amino acids: CASVGTAGLFF. CDR3 DNA sequence: TGTGCCAGCGTGGGCACAGCGGGGCTGTTTTTT.